Presented here are 32 T cell receptor beta chains from one specimen sequenced in a study of T cells in Graves' hyperthyroidism and ophthalmopathy (dated by TCRdb to the late 2010s). Receptors were amplified or captured by multiplex PCR. The sequencing machine was an Illumina HiSeq 2000. Amplification of TCR beta CDR3 regions was carried out from RNA transcripts. The TCR CDR3 was subjected to a first round of RT-PCR using the HTBI primer set and the Qiagen OneStep RT-PCR kit. The public sequencing data were trimmed at Q25 with fastp and processed into clonotypes with MiXCR by TCRdb, which kept only in-frame beta chains. Every entry covers one CDR3 protein and lists the most common genes and DNA from its rows. This sample has a few hundred thousand distinct CDR3 sequences in its table, and more than 12% of those were observed once. The ten largest clonotypes hold around 20% of the sample. The specimen was blood. Source of these receptors: a woman aged 25-40 years with Graves' ophthalmopathy.

By share, this clonotype ranks as medium-sized. The J gene is TRBJ2-7, the V gene TRBV5-1; D possibly corresponds to TRBD2 (6 bases). The CDR3 has 13 amino acids. The germline V and J ends were trimmed by 4 bases and 5 bases, with 13 bases remaining between them. CDR1 is SGHRS and CDR2 is YFSETQ in the germline V gene. CDR3 in DNA: TGCGCCAGCAGCCTGGGAACTAGCAACGAGCAGTACTTC. It yields the protein CASSLGTSNEQYF.

A word on this clonotype: One base away lies a much larger clone, so this may be a sequencing read error. The CDR3 sequence: CSALRQGEDYGYTF. The CDR3 DNA follows: TGCAGTGCCCTTAGACAGGGGGAGGACTATGGCTACACCTTC. The V call is TRBV20-1, the J call TRBJ1-2, with 9 bases that match TRBD1. Germline trimming cut 6 bases from V and 3 bases from J; bases unmatched to any gene: 8. Germline CDR1 reads DFQATT; CDR2 reads SNEGSKA (reference sequence). The CDR3 is 14 residues long.

V gene TRBV11-3 combines with J gene TRBJ2-1; 7 bases match TRBD2. The germline V gene has CDR1 SGHNT and CDR2 YENEEA. Trimming removed 3 bases from V and 2 bases from J; junction bases left unmatched: 7. The CDR3 runs 16 residues. Here the CDR3 reads CASSLVGREAYNEQFF. DNA of the CDR3: TGTGCCAGCAGCTTGGTGGGACGGGAGGCCTACAATGAGCAGTTCTTC.

Of note for this clonotype: Being one base from a much bigger clone, this may be a read error. The chain links TRBV7-3 to TRBJ2-5; no firm D call. CDR3 length: 13 residues. Germline loops: CDR1 SGHTA, CDR2 FQGTGA. V dropped 1 base and J dropped 2 bases, with 5 bases sitting between them. Here the CDR3 DNA reads TGTGCCAGCAGCTTAAATTTACAAGAGACCCAGTACTTC. Protein sequence: CASSLNLQETQYF.

This clonotype came up many times. The chain combines TRBV11-2 with TRBJ2-7, with D possibly matching TRBD1 (6 bases). This CDR3 contains 16 residues. V lost 1 base and J 0 bases, leaving 13 bases between the germline ends. Per the germline V gene, CDR1 is SGHAT and CDR2 is FQNNGV. DNA of the CDR3: TGTGCCAGCAGCTTAGCAACAGGGAAGTTCTCCTACGAGCAGTACTTC. It yields the protein CASSLATGKFSYEQYF.

This clonotype has a count of ten or more. V is TRBV5-6 and J is TRBJ2-3, with D unresolved. V gave up 5 bases and J gave up 2 bases, with 6 bases separating them. The germline V gene encodes CDR1 SGHDT and CDR2 YYEEEE. The CDR3 sequence is 12 residues long. The CDR3 DNA is TGTGCCAGCAGTTTTCTCACAGATACGCAGTATTTT. This encodes CASSFLTDTQYF. Full variable domain (missing parts from reference TRBV5-6 and TRBJ2-3): DAGVTQSPTHLIKTRGQQVTLRCSPKSGHDTVSWYQQALGQGPQFIFQYYEEEERQRGNFPDRFSGHQFPNYSSELNVNALLLGDSALYLCASSFLTDTQYFGPGTRLTVL.

This clonotype was counted ten times or more. The CDR3 is CATTYLNEQFF. Here the CDR3 DNA reads TGTGCCACCACCTATCTCAATGAGCAGTTCTTC. The chain recombines TRBV24-1 with TRBJ2-1; no reliable D call. Trimming removed 8 bases at V and 6 bases at J, with 7 bases between. Germline CDR1 and CDR2: KGHDR and SFDVKD. The CDR3 loop spans 11 amino acids.

Worth noting for this clonotype: A read error may be the cause here, since a much bigger clone is one base away. The J gene is TRBJ2-1, the V gene TRBV19; TRBD1 is a possible D gene (5 bases). Germline V gives CDR1 LNHDA, CDR2 SQIVND (reference sequence). Trimming removed 4 bases from V and 0 bases from J, with 13 bases in between. The CDR3 spans 16 residues. The CDR3 is CASSRRQQDSYNEQFF. The CDR3 DNA is TGTGCCAGTAGTAGAAGACAGCAAGACTCCTACAATGAGCAGTTCTTC.

This clonotype was detected many times. The chain couples TRBV11-2 to TRBJ2-7; the match to TRBD1 covers 9 bases. This CDR3 is built from 13 residues. The germline CDR1 and CDR2 sequences are SGHAT and FQNNGV. J lost 6 bases, V lost 5 bases, and 5 bases had no gene match. The CDR3 DNA reads TGTGCCAGCAGCCTGGACAGGGGCAGCGAGCAGTACTTC. Encoded protein: CASSLDRGSEQYF.

This clonotype came up many times. The J gene is TRBJ2-7, the V gene TRBV5-5; a weak D match, TRBD2 (5 bases). The CDR3 extends over 15 amino acids. V was cut by 2 bases and J by 3 bases, with 15 bases left in between. Germline lookup yields CDR1 SGHKS and CDR2 YYEKEE (reference sequence). CDR3 sequence (DNA): TGTGCCAGCAGCTTATCGCTCAGCGGAGTCTACGAGCAGTACTTC. Protein sequence: CASSLSLSGVYEQYF. The full variable domain, in which reference TRBV5-5 and TRBJ2-7 provide the parts outside the CDR3, is DAGVTQSPTHLIKTRGQQVTLRCSPISGHKSVSWYQQVLGQGPQFIFQYYEKEERGRGNFPDRFSARQFPNYSSELNVNALLLGDSALYLCASSLSLSGVYEQYFGPGTRLTVT.

The rearrangement uses TRBV7-9 and TRBJ1-1; 12 nucleotides line up with TRBD1. CDR1 is SEHNR and CDR2 is FQNEAQ in the germline V gene (reference sequence). This CDR3 comprises 14 residues. V gave up 5 bases and J gave up 7 bases; unmatched junction bases: 5. The CDR3, as DNA: TGTGCCAGCAGCGTGGGACAGGGGGCGAATGAAGCTTTCTTT. It codes for CASSVGQGANEAFF.

This clonotype was observed at least ten times. The rearrangement joins TRBV5-1 to TRBJ1-4; D remains ambiguous. V was cut by 4 bases and J by 0 bases, with 22 bases left in between. The CDR3 is 19 amino acids. Germline V gene data show CDR1 as SGHRS and CDR2 as YFSETQ. This CDR3 is CASSPGNRVDRATNEKLFF. CDR3 nucleotide sequence: TGCGCCAGCAGCCCGGGGAACCGAGTCGACCGAGCAACTAATGAAAAACTGTTTTTT.

This clonotype was detected many times. CDR3 bases: TGTGCCAGCAGCCAGATCAGAGGCAGGGGCTGGACAGATACGCAGTATTTT. This encodes CASSQIRGRGWTDTQYF. J is TRBJ2-3 and V is TRBV3-1, with a tentative D call TRBD1 (6 bases). Per the germline V gene, CDR1 is LGHDT and CDR2 is YNNKEL (reference sequence). The length of the CDR3 is 17 residues. V was trimmed by 3 bases and J by 3 bases, leaving 19 bases between them.

V and J are TRBV28 and TRBJ2-3, with TRBD1 identical over 9 bases. Germline V gives CDR1 MDHEN, CDR2 SYDVKM. Germline trimming cut 1 base from V and 4 bases from J; bases unmatched to any gene: 3. The CDR3 sequence is 15 residues long. DNA for the CDR3: TGTGCCAGCAGTTTATCGGGACAGGGCCCAGATACGCAGTATTTT. Translation gives CASSLSGQGPDTQYF.

Many counts were recorded for this clonotype. The chain carries TRBV12-3 or TRBV12-4 and TRBJ2-6, with 12 bases that match TRBD1. The CDR3 has 17 residues. V shed 6 bases and J 2 bases; nucleotides not matched to a gene: 5. The CDR3 DNA follows: TGTGCCAGCAGCCCCGGGACAGGGGGCACTGGGGCCAACGTCCTGACTTTC. Protein: CASSPGTGGTGANVLTF.

The chain recombines TRBV19 with TRBJ2-1; D remains unclear. The germline CDR1 and CDR2 sequences are LNHDA and SQIVND (reference sequence). The ends were cut back, 7 bases at V and 10 bases at J, with 11 bases in the middle. The CDR3 contains 11 residues. The CDR3: CASMGGIEQFF. The CDR3 DNA sequence: TGTGCCAGTATGGGCGGAATCGAGCAGTTCTTC.

This clonotype was observed at least ten times. The gene calls are TRBV5-8 and TRBJ2-1; 13 nucleotides align to TRBD2. From germline, CDR1 is SGHTS and CDR2 YDEGEE. The length of the CDR3 is 15 residues. With V trimmed by 0 bases and J by 10 bases, 4 bases remained unmatched. The CDR3 here is CASSLVGTSGEEQFF. CDR3 coding DNA: TGTGCCAGCAGCTTGGTGGGGACTAGCGGGGAAGAGCAGTTCTTC.

This clonotype was counted ten times or more. The CDR3, as DNA: TGCAGTGCCATGCAACTGAGCGGGCCCTACAATGAGCAGTTCTTC. It translates to CSAMQLSGPYNEQFF. The gene calls are TRBV20-1 and TRBJ2-1, with D maybe TRBD2 (6 bases). Germline lookup yields CDR1 DFQATT and CDR2 SNEGSKA (reference sequence). Trimming shortened V by 6 bases and J by 2 bases, and 17 bases separated the two germline ends. This CDR3 is built from 15 residues.

This clonotype has at least ten counts. The chain combines TRBV30 with TRBJ1-4; D may be TRBD1 (5 bases). Between the trimmed V and J ends, which lost 1 base and 8 bases, there was a span of 8 bases. The CDR3 spans 12 residues. Germline CDR1 GTSNPN, CDR2 SVGIG (reference sequence). This CDR3 is CAWSGGGEKLFF. As DNA, the CDR3 is TGTGCCTGGAGTGGGGGGGGGGAAAAACTGTTTTTT. Full variable domain (missing parts from reference TRBV30 and TRBJ1-4): SQTIHQWPATLVQPVGSPLSLECTVEGTSNPNLYWYRQAAGRGLQLLFYSVGIGQISSEVPQNLSASRPQDRQFILSSKKLLLSDSGFYLCAWSGGGEKLFFGSGTQLSVL.

This clonotype was seen a handful of times. The chain links TRBV11-2 to TRBJ1-6; 7 bases match TRBD1. The CDR3 is 13 residues long. V lost 5 bases, J lost 9 bases, and 4 bases stayed unmatched. From germline, CDR1 is SGHAT and CDR2 FQNNGV. The CDR3 DNA is TGTGCCAGCAGCATGGACAGGAGTTCACCCCTCCACTTT. Protein product: CASSMDRSSPLHF.

In its sample, this clonotype was seen many times. The chain links TRBV5-1 to TRBJ1-1; D is undetermined. Germline CDR1 reads SGHRS; CDR2 reads YFSETQ. The CDR3 length is 15 residues. Trimming shortened V by 4 bases and J by 1 base, and 14 bases separated the two germline ends. The DNA of the CDR3 is TGCGCCAGCAGCCTGGGAGACTCACCGAACACTGAAGCTTTCTTT. Translation: CASSLGDSPNTEAFF.

There are many counts of this clonotype. V usage is TRBV14 and J usage is TRBJ2-7, with 7 bases that match TRBD1. The CDR3 has 15 amino acids. CDR1 and CDR2 from the germline V gene are SGHDN and FVKESK. J was trimmed by 1 base and V by 1 base; bases with no gene match: 4. For the CDR3, the DNA is TGTGCCAGCAGCCAAGGGTCGGGACAGTCCTACGAGCAGTACTTC. This sequence encodes CASSQGSGQSYEQYF.

In the case of this clonotype: No conserved phenylalanine or tryptophan ends this CDR3, so it is likely a read error. The limits of the CDR3 on the DNA are not certain, so only TCRdb's listed CDR3 is given. The chain carries TRBV28 and TRBJ2-1. Including both end residues, the CDR3 is 16 amino acids long. In germline, CDR1 is MDHEN, CDR2 SYDVKM. The CDR3: CASSSLRRSSYNEQSP.

Regarding this clonotype: A read error may explain this, as a much larger clone is one base away. For the CDR3, the DNA is TGTGCCAGCCTAGTAGTCGGGTCTGATACGCAGTATTTT. Protein sequence: CASLVVGSDTQYF. The chain joins TRBV2 to TRBJ2-3; D gene unclear. Germline values: CDR1 SNHLY, CDR2 FYNNEI. The CDR3 spans 13 residues. Deletions cut 8 bases from V and 6 bases from J, with 15 bases between.

The chain employs TRBV5-1 and TRBJ1-6; D not certain. The CDR3 sequence is 15 residues long. Between the trimmed V and J ends, which lost 5 bases and 5 bases, there was a span of 14 bases. Germline V lookup: CDR1 SGHRS, CDR2 YFSETQ. The DNA for the CDR3 is TGCGCCAGCAGTCCCAATTTGGGCAATAATTCACCCCTCCACTTT. It is translated as CASSPNLGNNSPLHF.

This clonotype was recorded many times. V gene TRBV6-5 combines with J gene TRBJ2-3; TRBD2 matches at 11 bases. Trimming at V came to 0 bases and at J to 0 bases, leaving 8 bases not matched to a gene. Germline CDR1 and CDR2: MNHEY and SVGAGI. This CDR3 comprises 19 residues. In DNA, the CDR3 is TGTGCCAGCAGTTACTCGATCCCGGGACTAGCGGCCAGCACAGATACGCAGTATTTT. Encoded protein: CASSYSIPGLAASTDTQYF.

This clonotype appeared many times. The chain links TRBV6-1 to TRBJ1-5; 8 bases are shared with TRBD1. CDR1 and CDR2 (germline): MNHNS, SASEGT. The CDR3 covers 16 residues. Trimming cost V 6 bases and J 3 bases; bases outside gene matches: 10. The CDR3 region is CASSDRGRVANQPQHF. CDR3 nucleotides: TGTGCCAGCAGCGACAGGGGCCGTGTGGCCAATCAGCCCCAGCATTTT.

This clonotype was counted many times. The genes are TRBV30 and TRBJ1-1; weak D call: TRBD1 (5 bases). From germline, CDR1 is GTSNPN and CDR2 SVGIG (reference sequence). Trimming stripped 3 bases from V and 0 bases from J, with 14 bases between. The CDR3 contains 15 residues. Here the CDR3 reads CAWRGDRLMNTEAFF. The CDR3 nucleotides are TGTGCCTGGAGGGGGGACCGTCTAATGAACACTGAAGCTTTCTTT.

This clonotype was found many times. The gene calls are TRBV24-1 and TRBJ2-7; the D call may be TRBD1 or TRBD2 (6 bases each). Per the germline V gene, CDR1 is KGHDR and CDR2 is SFDVKD. V was pared by 9 bases and J by 6 bases, with 17 bases between. CDR3 length equals 13 residues. The CDR3: CATGKRGEIEQYF. CDR3 bases: TGTGCCACCGGAAAGAGGGGGGAGATCGAGCAGTACTTC.

V usage is TRBV7-8 and J usage is TRBJ2-3, with TRBD2 matching over 9 bases. Germline lookup yields CDR1 SGHVS and CDR2 FQNEAQ. V lost 2 bases to trimming and J lost 0 bases; unmatched junction nucleotides: 6. This CDR3 has 17 amino acids. The CDR3 coding sequence is TGTGCCAGCAGCTTAAGGGGGGGGACTAGCAGCACAGATACGCAGTATTTT. This translates into CASSLRGGTSSTDTQYF. Looking up the rest from reference TRBV7-8 and TRBJ2-3 gives the full variable domain: GAGVSQSPRYKVAKRGQDVALRCDPISGHVSLFWYQQALGQGPEFLTYFQNEAQLDKSGLPSDRFFAERPEGSVSTLKIQRTQQEDSAVYLCASSLRGGTSSTDTQYFGPGTRLTVL.

In its sample, this clonotype was seen many times. The CDR3 is CASSPAGGQSTDTQYF. CDR3 in DNA: TGTGCCAGCAGCCCCGCGGGGGGTCAAAGCACAGATACGCAGTATTTT. The chain has TRBV27 and TRBJ2-3, with 8 bases aligning to TRBD2. J was trimmed by 0 bases and V by 6 bases; bases with no gene match: 8. The CDR3 is 16 amino acids. CDR1 and CDR2 from the germline V gene are MNHEY and SMNVEV (reference sequence).

This chain connects TRBV28 to TRBJ2-7, with TRBD1 matching 9 bases. In germline, CDR1 is MDHEN, CDR2 SYDVKM. Unmatched junction bases numbered 8, after V lost 4 bases and J lost 4 bases. The CDR3 is made up of 15 amino acids. CDR3 loop: CASSSFRDREYEQYF. The CDR3 DNA sequence: TGTGCCAGCAGTTCCTTCCGGGACAGGGAATACGAGCAGTACTTC.